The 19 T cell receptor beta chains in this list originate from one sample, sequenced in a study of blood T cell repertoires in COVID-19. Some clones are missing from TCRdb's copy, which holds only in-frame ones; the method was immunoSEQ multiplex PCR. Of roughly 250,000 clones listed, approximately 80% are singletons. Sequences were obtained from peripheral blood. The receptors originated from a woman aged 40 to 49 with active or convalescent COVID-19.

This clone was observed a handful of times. CDR3: CAWSRNRGTGELFF. CDR3 sequence (DNA): TGTGCCTGGTCTCGAAACAGGGGGACCGGGGAGCTGTTTTTT. The J gene is TRBJ2-2, the V gene TRBV30; 8 nucleotides align to TRBD1. This CDR3 has 14 amino acids. The V gene's germline CDR1 is GTSNPN and CDR2 SVGIG (reference sequence). V trimming: 5 bases; J trimming: 5 bases; junction bases outside the gene matches: 7.

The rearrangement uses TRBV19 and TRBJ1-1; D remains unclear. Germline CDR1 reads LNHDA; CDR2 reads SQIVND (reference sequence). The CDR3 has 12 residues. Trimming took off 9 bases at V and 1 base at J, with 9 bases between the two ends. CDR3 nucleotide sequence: TGTGCCAGCAGACTTAGGAACACTGAAGCTTTCTTT. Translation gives CASRLRNTEAFF.

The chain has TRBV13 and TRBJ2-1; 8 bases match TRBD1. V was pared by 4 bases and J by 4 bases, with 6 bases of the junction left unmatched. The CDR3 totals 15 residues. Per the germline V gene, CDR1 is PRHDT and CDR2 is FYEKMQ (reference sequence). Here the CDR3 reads CASSWPGQAYNEQFF. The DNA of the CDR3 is TGTGCCAGCAGCTGGCCGGGACAGGCTTACAATGAGCAGTTCTTC.

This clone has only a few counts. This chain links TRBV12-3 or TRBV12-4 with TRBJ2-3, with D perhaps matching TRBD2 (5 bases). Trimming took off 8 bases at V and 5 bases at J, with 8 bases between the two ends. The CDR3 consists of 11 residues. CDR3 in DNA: TGTGCCAGCTTTGAGGGAGATACGCAGTATTTT. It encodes CASFEGDTQYF.

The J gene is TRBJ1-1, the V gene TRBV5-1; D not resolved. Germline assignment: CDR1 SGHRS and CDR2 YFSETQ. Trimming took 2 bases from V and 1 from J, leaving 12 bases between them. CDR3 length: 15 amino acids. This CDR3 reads CASSFTHQKNTEAFF. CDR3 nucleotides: TGCGCCAGCAGCTTTACCCATCAGAAGAACACTGAAGCTTTCTTT.

DNA of the CDR3: TGTGCCAGCAGCTCCCAGGGGGGTACAGTAGATACGCAGTATTTT. Residues: CASSSQGGTVDTQYF. The chain couples TRBV7-3 to TRBJ2-3, with TRBD1 as a possible D gene (7 bases). This CDR3 has 15 residues. CDR1 and CDR2 from the germline V gene are SGHTA and FQGTGA. The V end lost 4 bases, the J end lost 5 bases, and 16 bases lay between the germline ends.

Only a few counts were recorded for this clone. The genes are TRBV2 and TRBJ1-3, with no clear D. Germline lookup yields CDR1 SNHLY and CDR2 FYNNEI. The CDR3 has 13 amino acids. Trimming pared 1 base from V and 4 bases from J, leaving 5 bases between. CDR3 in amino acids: CASSEEAGNTIYF. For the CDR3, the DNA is TGTGCCAGCAGTGAAGAAGCGGGAAACACCATATATTTT.

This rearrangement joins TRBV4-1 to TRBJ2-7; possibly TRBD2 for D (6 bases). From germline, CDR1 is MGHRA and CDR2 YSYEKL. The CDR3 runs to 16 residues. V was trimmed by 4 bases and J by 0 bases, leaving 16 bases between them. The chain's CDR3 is CASSLMGGLNSYEQYF. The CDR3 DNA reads TGCGCCAGCAGCCTAATGGGGGGACTCAACTCCTACGAGCAGTACTTC.

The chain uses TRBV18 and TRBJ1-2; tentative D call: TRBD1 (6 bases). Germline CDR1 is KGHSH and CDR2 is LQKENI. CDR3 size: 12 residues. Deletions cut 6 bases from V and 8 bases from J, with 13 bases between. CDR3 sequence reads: CASSPDRDGYTF. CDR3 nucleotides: TGTGCCAGCTCGCCGGACAGAGACGGCTACACCTTC.

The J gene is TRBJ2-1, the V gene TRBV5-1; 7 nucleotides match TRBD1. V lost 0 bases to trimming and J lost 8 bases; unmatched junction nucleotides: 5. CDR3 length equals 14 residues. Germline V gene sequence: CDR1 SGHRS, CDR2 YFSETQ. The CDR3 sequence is CASSLDRGVDEQFF. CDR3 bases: TGCGCCAGCAGCTTGGACAGGGGAGTCGATGAGCAGTTCTTC.

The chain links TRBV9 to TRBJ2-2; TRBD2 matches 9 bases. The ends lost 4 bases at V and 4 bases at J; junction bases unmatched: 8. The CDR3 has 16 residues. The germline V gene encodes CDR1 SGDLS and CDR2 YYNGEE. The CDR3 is CASSLLAGTGTGELFF. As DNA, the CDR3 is TGTGCCAGCAGCCTTCTAGCGGGGACGGGCACCGGGGAGCTGTTTTTT.

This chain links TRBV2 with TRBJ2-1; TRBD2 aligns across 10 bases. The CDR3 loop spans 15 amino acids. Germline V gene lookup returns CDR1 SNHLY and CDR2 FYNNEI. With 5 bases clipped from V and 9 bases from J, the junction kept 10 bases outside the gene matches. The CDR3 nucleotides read TGTGCCAGCAGTCCTAGCGGGGGAGAGAGCGGTGAGCAGTTCTTC. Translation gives CASSPSGGESGEQFF.

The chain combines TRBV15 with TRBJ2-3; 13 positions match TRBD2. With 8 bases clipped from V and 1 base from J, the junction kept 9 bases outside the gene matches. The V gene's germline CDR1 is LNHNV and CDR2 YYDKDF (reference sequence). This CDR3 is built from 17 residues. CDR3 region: CATGTSGGARGTDTQYF. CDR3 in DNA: TGTGCCACCGGTACTAGCGGGGGGGCCAGGGGCACAGATACGCAGTATTTT.

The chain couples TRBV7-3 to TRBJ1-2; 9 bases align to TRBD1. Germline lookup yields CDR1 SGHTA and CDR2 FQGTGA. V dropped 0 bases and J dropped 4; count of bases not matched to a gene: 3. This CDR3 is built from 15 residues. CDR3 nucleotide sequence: TGTGCCAGCAGCTTAACTGGGACAGGGAGCTATGGCTACACCTTC. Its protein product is CASSLTGTGSYGYTF.

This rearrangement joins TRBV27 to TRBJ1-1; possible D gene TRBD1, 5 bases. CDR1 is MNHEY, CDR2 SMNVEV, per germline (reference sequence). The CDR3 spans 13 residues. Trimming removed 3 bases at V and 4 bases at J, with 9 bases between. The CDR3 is CASSLGGGTEAFF. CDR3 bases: TGTGCCAGCAGTTTGGGGGGTGGCACTGAAGCTTTCTTT.

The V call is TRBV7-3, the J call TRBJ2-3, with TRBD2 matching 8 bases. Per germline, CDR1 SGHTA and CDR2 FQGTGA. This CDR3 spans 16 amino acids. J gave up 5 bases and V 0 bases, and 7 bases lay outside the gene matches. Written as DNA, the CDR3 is TGTGCCAGCAGCTTAACCGCCCCGGGGGGGCTAGATACGCAGTATTTT. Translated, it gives CASSLTAPGGLDTQYF.

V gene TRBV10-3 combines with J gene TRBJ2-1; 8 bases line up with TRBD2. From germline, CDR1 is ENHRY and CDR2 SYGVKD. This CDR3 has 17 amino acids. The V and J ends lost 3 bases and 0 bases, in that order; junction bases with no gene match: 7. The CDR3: CAISDSPGGSSYNEQFF. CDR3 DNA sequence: TGTGCCATCAGTGATTCGCCGGGGGGGAGCTCCTACAATGAGCAGTTCTTC.

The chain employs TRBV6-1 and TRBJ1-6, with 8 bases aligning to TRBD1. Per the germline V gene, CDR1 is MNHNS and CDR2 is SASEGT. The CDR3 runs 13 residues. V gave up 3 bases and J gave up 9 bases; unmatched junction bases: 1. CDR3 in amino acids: CASSEDRVSPLHF. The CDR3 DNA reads TGTGCCAGCAGTGAGGACAGGGTTTCACCCCTCCACTTT.

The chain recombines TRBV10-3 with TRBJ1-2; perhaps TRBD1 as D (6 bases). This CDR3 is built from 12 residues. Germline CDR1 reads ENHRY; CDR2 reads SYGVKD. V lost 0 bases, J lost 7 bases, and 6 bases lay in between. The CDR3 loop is CAISESGAGYTF. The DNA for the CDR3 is TGTGCCATCAGTGAGTCGGGGGCTGGCTACACCTTC.